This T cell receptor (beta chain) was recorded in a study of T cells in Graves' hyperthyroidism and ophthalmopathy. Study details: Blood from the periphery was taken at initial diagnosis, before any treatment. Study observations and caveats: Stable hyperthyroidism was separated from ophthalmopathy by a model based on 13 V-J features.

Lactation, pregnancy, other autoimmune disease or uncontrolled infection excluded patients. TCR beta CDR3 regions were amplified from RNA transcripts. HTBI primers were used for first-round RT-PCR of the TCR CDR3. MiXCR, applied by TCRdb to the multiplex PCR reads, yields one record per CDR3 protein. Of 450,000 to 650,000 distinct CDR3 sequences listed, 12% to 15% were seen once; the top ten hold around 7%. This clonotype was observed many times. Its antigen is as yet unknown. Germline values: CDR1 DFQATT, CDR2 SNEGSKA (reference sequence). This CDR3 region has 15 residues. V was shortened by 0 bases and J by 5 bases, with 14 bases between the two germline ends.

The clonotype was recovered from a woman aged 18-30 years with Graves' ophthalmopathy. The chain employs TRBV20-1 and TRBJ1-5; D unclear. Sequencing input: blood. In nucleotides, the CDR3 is TGCAGTGCTAGAGATATGGGAGGGAGAGATCAGCCCCAGCATTTT. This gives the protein CSARDMGGRDQPQHF.